This T cell receptor (beta chain) was sequenced during a study of blood T cell repertoires in COVID-19 (dated by TCRdb to the early 2020s). Regarding the research as a whole: Collaborator samples came from the United States, Italy and Spain and covered acute and convalescent phases of COVID-19. Samples were obtained from the ongoing ImmuneRACE study (first 160 participants) and from some 1,300 subjects provided by 6 global collaborators. The repertoires were released in a freely available public database intended as a resource for research on the immune response to SARS-CoV-2. Nearly every sample came with metadata listing a de-identified subject ID, COVID-19 status, age in years and sex. Deeply sampled blood TCRbeta repertoires from subjects exposed to, actively infected with, or recovered from COVID-19 were included in the dataset. The prospective study material was composed of cDNA or gDNA derived from T cells, B-cell-depleted T cells, or PBMCs. Where available, HLA class I and class II types were taken from metadata supplied by the sample provider and were not determined by assay-based typing. Paper-wide results and their limitations: Clinical and demographic metadata were provided uncurated, with the amount varying by source and participant.

In the prospective study, participants were about 18 to 95 years old, resided in fewer than 25 geographic areas of the United States, and were enrolled through a virtual design. Cohort assignment in the prospective study relied on participant-reported clinical history from a screening survey and a study questionnaire. Recovered participants in ImmuneRACE Cohort 3 were defined as having two consecutive negative NP/OP PCR tests, clearance from a healthcare professional, or resolution of symptoms. In the prospective study, whole blood, serum and a nasopharyngeal or oropharyngeal swab were collected from each participant by mobile phlebotomists. Over a roughly 2-month period, participants in the prospective study had the option of providing additional blood draws and questionnaires. Prospective study blood samples were shipped either frozen or at room temperature before DNA extraction. Concerning this clone itself: Which antigen it targets is not known. Base qualities are not at hand, and no much larger clone is one base apart.

TCRbeta CDR3 regions were amplified from genomic DNA using the immunoSEQ Assay, a bias-controlled multiplex PCR. For the original study's pipeline: Within the assay, amplification of reference gene primers was used to estimate how many nucleated cells each sample contained. Sequence reads were collapsed and filtered to measure the absolute abundance of every unique TCRbeta CDR3 rearrangement. For each sample, productive Simpson clonality was calculated as the square root of Simpson's diversity index across productive rearrangements. TCRdb took this table from immuneACCESS and kept in-frame rearrangements with V and J called. Such tables lack part of the clones; where checked against another copy, unresolved V genes explain under half of the gap, and the rest is unexplained. For V, J and clone size, that table is used; D and trimming come from the DNA. The sample table holds under 300,000 clones, of which about 85% were seen once. The ten top clones hold about 3% of the sample.

The receptor was isolated from a woman in her forties or fifties who had recovered from COVID-19. Sequenced input: PBMCs or T cells enriched from blood (not recorded which).

At the DNA level, the sequence is TGTGCCAGCAGCCCCGGGGGACAGCCGGGCTACACCTTC. It codes for CASSPGGQPGYTF. The chain joins TRBV28 to TRBJ1-2; TRBD1 agrees with 7 junctional bases. Reading the germline V gene gives CDR1 MDHEN and CDR2 SYDVKM. The CDR3 measures 13 amino acids from cysteine to phenylalanine. Solely the CDR3 DNA is kept, with 39 bases framed from the first base. Trimming removed 6 bases from V and 8 bases from J; the gene matches leave 9 bases unexplained.